This is a list of T cell receptor beta chains from one sample in a study of OX40 agonist ivuxolimab in advanced cancers. The protocol was immunoSEQ multiplex PCR, while the TCRdb copy is restricted to in-frame clones and leaves out a portion. The sample contains under 50,000 clones, around 87% of which appear only once. The specimen comprised CD4+ or CD8+ T cells sorted from blood, sampled in a trial of the OX40 agonist ivuxolimab. The receptors were sampled from an adult with an advanced solid tumor such as melanoma, head and neck, liver or kidney cancer. Each CDR3 is given with its conserved first and last residue. D genes are given only for firm matches. The size of a clone is reported for some rows only, either as once, few or many, or as a class for expanded clones.

j_call: TRBJ2-5; d_call: NA; clone_size: NA; v_call: TRBV4-1; cdr3_nt: TGCGCCAGCAGCCAAGTTCAGGGGCTGGTAGAGACCCAGTACTTC; cdr3_aa: CASSQVQGLVETQYF
j_call: TRBJ2-1; d_call: NA; clone_size: NA; v_call: TRBV4-1; cdr3_nt: TGCGCCAGCAGCCAAGAGCGGGGATTCAGTGAGCAGTTCTTC; cdr3_aa: CASSQERGFSEQFF
j_call: TRBJ1-5; d_call: NA; clone_size: NA; v_call: TRBV29-1; cdr3_nt: TGCAGCCCGGGGGCAGGGGATAGCAATCAGCCCCAGCATTTT; cdr3_aa: CSPGAGDSNQPQHF
j_call: TRBJ1-1; d_call: NA; clone_size: few; v_call: TRBV2; cdr3_nt: TGTGCCAGCAGAGACAATTTTTCCGAAGCTTTCTTT; cdr3_aa: CASRDNFSEAFF
j_call: TRBJ1-1; d_call: NA; clone_size: NA; v_call: TRBV4-1; cdr3_nt: TGCGCCAGCAGCCAAACGGGGACAGAAGCTTTCTTT; cdr3_aa: CASSQTGTEAFF
j_call: TRBJ1-3; d_call: NA; clone_size: NA; v_call: TRBV4-1; cdr3_nt: TGCGCCAGCAGCCAGGGACGGAACTCTGGAAACACCATATATTTT; cdr3_aa: CASSQGRNSGNTIYF
j_call: TRBJ2-3; d_call: NA; clone_size: NA; v_call: TRBV4-3; cdr3_nt: TGCGCCAGCAGCCAAGGAGGGTTTGCAGATACGCAGTATTTT; cdr3_aa: CASSQGGFADTQYF
j_call: TRBJ1-4; d_call: TRBD1; clone_size: once; v_call: TRBV28; cdr3_nt: TGTGCCAGCAGCGTAACCGACAGGGGGGAAAAACTGTTTTTT; cdr3_aa: CASSVTDRGEKLFF
j_call: TRBJ2-1; d_call: TRBD2; clone_size: NA; v_call: TRBV4-3; cdr3_nt: TGCGCCAGCAGCCAAGGGACTAGCGGGATTGACAATGAGCAGTTCTTC; cdr3_aa: CASSQGTSGIDNEQFF
j_call: TRBJ1-2; d_call: NA; clone_size: NA; v_call: TRBV2; cdr3_nt: TGTGCCAGCTTTTATGGAGGGAATGGCTACACCTTC; cdr3_aa: CASFYGGNGYTF
j_call: TRBJ2-6; d_call: TRBD1; clone_size: NA; v_call: TRBV5-1; cdr3_nt: TGCGCCAGCAGCTTGGGACTACAGGGGGCTGGGGCCAACGTCCTGACTTTC; cdr3_aa: CASSLGLQGAGANVLTF
j_call: TRBJ2-6; d_call: NA; clone_size: NA; v_call: TRBV28; cdr3_nt: TGTGCCAGCAGTTTAAGTCTCTCTGGGGCCAACGTCCTGACTTTC; cdr3_aa: CASSLSLSGANVLTF
j_call: TRBJ2-7; d_call: NA; clone_size: few; v_call: TRBV29-1; cdr3_nt: TGCAGCGTTGATGCCGCCTTCAAGCAGTACTTC; cdr3_aa: CSVDAAFKQYF
j_call: TRBJ2-7; d_call: TRBD1; clone_size: NA; v_call: TRBV5-6; cdr3_nt: TGTGCCAGCAGCGGGACAGCCGAGGTGATGTCCTACGAGCAGTACTTC; cdr3_aa: CASSGTAEVMSYEQYF
j_call: TRBJ2-1; d_call: NA; clone_size: NA; v_call: TRBV7-9; cdr3_nt: TGTGCCAGCAGGGACGGGACATCCCCCTACAATGAGCAGTTCTTC; cdr3_aa: CASRDGTSPYNEQFF
j_call: TRBJ1-1; d_call: NA; clone_size: once; v_call: TRBV6-6; cdr3_nt: TGTGCCAGCACCCCAACCAGGGGAAACACTGAAGCTTTCTTT; cdr3_aa: CASTPTRGNTEAFF
j_call: TRBJ2-5; d_call: NA; clone_size: NA; v_call: TRBV15; cdr3_nt: TGTGCCACCAGCAGAGCCGCGGAAGTCGGGACCCAGTACTTC; cdr3_aa: CATSRAAEVGTQYF
j_call: TRBJ1-4; d_call: NA; clone_size: NA; v_call: TRBV9; cdr3_nt: TGTGCCAGCAGTCAAACGGGACTCAGTAATGAAAAACTGTTTTTT; cdr3_aa: CASSQTGLSNEKLFF
j_call: TRBJ2-7; d_call: TRBD1; clone_size: NA; v_call: TRBV5-5; cdr3_nt: TGTGCCAGCAGCTTTCGGGACAGGGGAATCTACGAGCAGTACTTC; cdr3_aa: CASSFRDRGIYEQYF
j_call: TRBJ2-3; d_call: TRBD2; clone_size: NA; v_call: TRBV2; cdr3_nt: TGTGCCAGCAGTCCCTCATCTCTACTAGCGGGGCCCCCGGGAGCAGATACGCAGTATTTT; cdr3_aa: CASSPSSLLAGPPGADTQYF
j_call: TRBJ2-3; d_call: TRBD2; clone_size: NA; v_call: TRBV28; cdr3_nt: TGTGCCAGCAGTTTGGGACTAGCGGGCGGAGATACGCAGTATTTT; cdr3_aa: CASSLGLAGGDTQYF
j_call: TRBJ2-3; d_call: NA; clone_size: once; v_call: TRBV5-6; cdr3_nt: TGTGCCAGCAGCTTTGGTAGCGGAACAGATACGCAGTATTTT; cdr3_aa: CASSFGSGTDTQYF
j_call: TRBJ2-1; d_call: TRBD2; clone_size: few; v_call: TRBV13; cdr3_nt: TGTGCCAGCAGCTTAGGCCTCGCGGACCGCGGGGGGAATGAGCAGTTCTTC; cdr3_aa: CASSLGLADRGGNEQFF
j_call: TRBJ1-2; d_call: NA; clone_size: NA; v_call: TRBV10-3; cdr3_nt: TGTGCCATTAGCCGGGATACAGATGATGGCTACACCTTC; cdr3_aa: CAISRDTDDGYTF
j_call: TRBJ2-5; d_call: TRBD2; clone_size: NA; v_call: TRBV28; cdr3_nt: TGTGCCAGCAGTTTTTTCCGGGGAGGGTCCCAAGAGACCCAGTACTTC; cdr3_aa: CASSFFRGGSQETQYF
j_call: TRBJ1-1; d_call: NA; clone_size: NA; v_call: TRBV19; cdr3_nt: TGTGCCAGTTCGATCTCGACCGGAGGGGCTTTCTTT; cdr3_aa: CASSISTGGAFF
j_call: TRBJ1-2; d_call: NA; clone_size: NA; v_call: TRBV2; cdr3_nt: TGTGCCAGCAGTGAATTCGGGGCCCCTAACTATGGCTACACCTTC; cdr3_aa: CASSEFGAPNYGYTF
j_call: TRBJ1-2; d_call: TRBD1; clone_size: NA; v_call: TRBV25-1; cdr3_nt: TGTGCCAGCAGTGCCTCATCGGGGCAGGGGGCTCTTAGTGGCTACACCTTC; cdr3_aa: CASSASSGQGALSGYTF
j_call: TRBJ2-1; d_call: TRBD2; clone_size: once; v_call: TRBV9; cdr3_nt: TGTGCCAGCAGCGTTTATACTAGCGGGGAAGGGGATGAGCAGTTCTTC; cdr3_aa: CASSVYTSGEGDEQFF